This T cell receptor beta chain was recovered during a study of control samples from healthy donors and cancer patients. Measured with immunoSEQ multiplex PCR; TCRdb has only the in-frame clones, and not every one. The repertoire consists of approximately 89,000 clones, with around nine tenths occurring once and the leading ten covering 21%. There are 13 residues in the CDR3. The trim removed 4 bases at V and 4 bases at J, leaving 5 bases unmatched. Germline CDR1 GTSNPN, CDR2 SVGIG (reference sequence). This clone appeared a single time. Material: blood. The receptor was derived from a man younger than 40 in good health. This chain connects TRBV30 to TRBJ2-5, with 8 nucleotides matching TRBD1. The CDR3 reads CAWKGQARETQYF. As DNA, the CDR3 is TGTGCCTGGAAGGGACAGGCCCGAGAGACCCAGTACTTC.